This T cell receptor (beta chain) emerged from a study of cytomegalovirus exposure and HLA in healthy donors. Study summary: Later analysis reported that the approximately 110 validation repertoires shared the platform of the roughly 700 first-cohort repertoires. Notes on the study in general: Clusters of TCRs from the first cohort tended to co-occur in the approximately 120 validation repertoires (as a later analysis found). It was around 160 TCR beta chains that were listed as cytomegalovirus-associated. Reports indicated that the classifier achieved high specificity and sensitivity in diagnosing cytomegalovirus status.

Assay used: immunoSEQ multiplex PCR; TCRdb lists only in-frame clones, some missing. The repertoire holds under 250,000 clones, with 83% as singletons. A word on this clone: What it binds is not known.

The CDR3 totals 12 residues. Trimming removed 8 bases from V and 1 base from J, with 9 bases in between. From germline, CDR1 is SNHLY and CDR2 FYNNEI. The chain joins TRBV2 to TRBJ2-7; D gene ambiguous. This TCR was sampled from a woman aged 18-29 years in good health and CMV-seronegative. Sequencing was carried out using PBMCs. CDR3 sequence reads: CASHKASYEQYF. The CDR3 coding sequence is TGTGCCAGCCATAAGGCTTCCTACGAGCAGTACTTC. The complete variable domain, with remaining parts taken from reference TRBV2 and TRBJ2-7, reads EPEVTQTPSHQVTQMGQEVILRCVPISNHLYFYWYRQILGQKVEFLVSFYNNEISEKSEIFDDQFSVERPDGSNFTLKIRSTKLEDSAMYFCASHKASYEQYFGPGTRLTVT.